This T cell receptor beta chain was captured in a study of metastatic and nonmetastatic thyroid tumors. This clone is deemed medium-sized. Germline trimming cut 0 bases from V and 9 bases from J; bases unmatched to any gene: 5. This CDR3 comprises 15 residues. Per the germline V gene, CDR1 is LGHNA and CDR2 is YNFKEQ. Among the patients, none had received any treatment before thyroid surgery. TCRdb re-called the PCR reads with MiXCR. This table has 32,000 or so clones, 15% to 20% appearing once. The rearrangement links TRBV4-2 to TRBJ1-6, with 7 bases that match TRBD1. The sequencing input was blood. The TCR comes from a female donor with papillary thyroid cancer or a benign thyroid nodule (not recorded which). Some clones in this sample may be carry-over from other donors' samples. The CDR3 sequence: CASSQEHRGVSPLHF. In DNA, the CDR3 is TGTGCCAGCAGCCAAGAGCACAGGGGCGTTTCACCCCTCCACTTT.